This T cell receptor (beta chain) stems from a study of Ad26.COV2.S vaccination and SARS-CoV-2 variants. Data came from immunoSEQ multiplex PCR; TCRdb stores just in-frame clones and leaves some out. This table has around 500,000 clones, roughly nine tenths appearing once. Sample treatment: 19 received Ad26.COV2.S at low or high dose, single or two shots; about 5 received placebo; per-sample allocation not given. Samples came from day 63 after the first vaccine or placebo injection. The vaccine delivered Wuhan-strain SARS-CoV-2 spike through an Ad26 vector. The TCR comes from a person aged 18-65 years who received the Ad26.COV2.S COVID-19 vaccine or a placebo. The source was peripheral blood, collected in a trial of Ad26.COV2.S vaccine versus placebo.

The CDR3 loop is CASSLGTANTGELFF. In DNA form, the CDR3 reads TGTGCCAGCAGCTTGGGGACGGCGAACACCGGGGAGCTGTTTTTT. The V gene is TRBV13, the J gene TRBJ2-2; D could derive from TRBD1 or TRBD2 (5 bases each). Germline V gene lookup returns CDR1 PRHDT and CDR2 FYEKMQ (reference sequence). CDR3 length: 15 amino acids. V gave up 3 bases and J gave up 0 bases, with 8 bases separating them.